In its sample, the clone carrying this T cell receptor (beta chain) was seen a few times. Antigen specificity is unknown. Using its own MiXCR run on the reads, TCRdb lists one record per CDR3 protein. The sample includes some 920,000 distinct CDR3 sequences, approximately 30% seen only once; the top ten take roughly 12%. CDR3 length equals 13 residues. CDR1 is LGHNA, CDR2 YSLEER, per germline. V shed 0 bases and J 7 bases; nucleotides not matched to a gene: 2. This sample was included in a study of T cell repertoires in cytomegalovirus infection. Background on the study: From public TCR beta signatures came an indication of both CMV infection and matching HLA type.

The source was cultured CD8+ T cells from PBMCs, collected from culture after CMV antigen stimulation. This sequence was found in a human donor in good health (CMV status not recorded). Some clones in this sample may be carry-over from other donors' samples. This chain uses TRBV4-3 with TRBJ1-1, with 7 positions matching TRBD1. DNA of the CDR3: TGCGCCAGCAGCCAAGATGGGACAGATGAAGCTTTCTTT. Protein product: CASSQDGTDEAFF.